These 20 T cell receptor beta chains were all obtained from the same sample, sequenced in a study of somatic mutations in cytotoxic T cells in rheumatoid arthritis. Profiled with immunoSEQ multiplex PCR; TCRdb holds only in-frame clones, not every one. The repertoire includes more than 15,000 clones, roughly two thirds of them detected once, and 15% to 20% sits in the top ten. The material sequenced was CD8+ T cells sorted from blood. The source is an adult with rheumatoid arthritis.

This clone was seen a single time. J is TRBJ2-1 and V is TRBV19; no reliable D call. Germline lookup yields CDR1 LNHDA and CDR2 SQIVND (reference sequence). CDR3 length: 14 residues. Trimming pared 3 bases from V and 13 bases from J, leaving 19 bases between. The CDR3 region is CASSIGQATVEQFF. The CDR3 nucleotides are TGTGCCAGTAGTATCGGCCAGGCCACAGTTGAACAGTTCTTC.

The chain recombines TRBV7-8 with TRBJ2-5; D call uncertain. Trimming shortened V by 5 bases and J by 3 bases, and 19 bases separated the two germline ends. This CDR3 is built from 16 residues. CDR1 is SGHVS and CDR2 is FQNEAQ in the germline V gene. DNA of the CDR3: TGTGCCAGCAGCGCGAACAGTAATCCCTACAAAGAGACCCAGTACTTC. Translated, it gives CASSANSNPYKETQYF.

This clone was counted only a few times. This CDR3 is CASSDRGGSAYNEQFF. The CDR3 DNA is TGTGCCAGCAGCGACCGAGGGGGTAGCGCTTACAATGAGCAGTTCTTC. The chain joins TRBV7-2 to TRBJ2-1; possibly TRBD1 for D (6 bases). V was trimmed by 5 bases and J by 4 bases, leaving 18 bases between them. The CDR3 extends over 16 amino acids. Germline assignment: CDR1 SGHTA and CDR2 FQGNSA.

The chain has TRBV7-6 and TRBJ2-2; 7 bases line up with TRBD2. J was trimmed by 0 bases and V by 1 base; bases with no gene match: 11. The CDR3 sequence is 19 residues long. CDR1 and CDR2 from the germline V gene are SGHVS and FNYEAQ. The CDR3 loop reads CASSLGDLADPANTGELFF. The CDR3 DNA reads TGTGCCAGCAGCTTAGGCGACCTAGCGGACCCCGCGAACACCGGGGAGCTGTTTTTT.

J is TRBJ2-7 and V is TRBV29-1, with D possibly TRBD1 on 6 matching bases. The length of the CDR3 is 16 residues. The V and J ends lost 0 bases and 3 bases respectively, with 18 bases between them. CDR1 and CDR2 (germline): SQVTM, ANQGSEA. CDR3 in DNA: TGCAGCGTTGAAGATACAGGGAAGAGGTCGGGCTACGAGCAGTACTTC. Encoded protein: CSVEDTGKRSGYEQYF.

This clone turned up a few times. This chain joins TRBV29-1 and TRBJ2-1; the match to TRBD2 covers 16 bases. There are 16 residues in the CDR3. The junction had 5 bases not matched to a gene; V was cut back by 6 bases and J by 3 bases. Germline V lookup: CDR1 SQVTM, CDR2 ANQGSEA. CDR3 sequence reads: CSVDGTSGGVYNEQFF. Here the CDR3 DNA reads TGCAGCGTGGATGGGACTAGCGGGGGGGTCTACAATGAGCAGTTCTTC.

This clone was detected a few times. V is TRBV4-3 and J is TRBJ1-5, with D possibly matching TRBD1 (5 bases). The V gene's germline CDR1 is LGHNA and CDR2 YSLEER. The CDR3 consists of 14 residues. The V and J ends lost 0 bases and 5 bases respectively, with 8 bases between them. This CDR3 reads CASSQEGGDQPQHF. In DNA form, the CDR3 reads TGCGCCAGCAGCCAAGAGGGAGGGGATCAGCCCCAGCATTTT.

This chain joins TRBV27 and TRBJ2-5; D unclear. Germline V gives CDR1 MNHEY, CDR2 SMNVEV (reference sequence). V was clipped by 5 bases and J by 5 bases, with 18 bases between them. This CDR3 spans 15 amino acids. CDR3 amino acids: CASSNVRMGHETQYF. DNA for the CDR3: TGTGCCAGCAGTAACGTCAGAATGGGTCACGAGACCCAGTACTTC.

This clone was found a few times. This chain connects TRBV20-1 to TRBJ1-2; no definite D call. The CDR3 contains 10 residues. Germline loops: CDR1 DFQATT, CDR2 SNEGSKA (reference sequence). The CDR3: CRAGIGGYTF. Here the CDR3 DNA reads TGCAGGGCCGGGATTGGGGGCTACACCTTC.

The chain has TRBV5-6 and TRBJ1-2; tentatively, D is TRBD1 (5 bases). Trimming removed 0 bases from V and 3 bases from J, with 15 bases in between. The V gene's germline CDR1 is SGHDT and CDR2 YYEEEE. The CDR3 has 16 residues. CDR3 DNA: TGTGCCAGCAGCTTGGATGGGGGTTTTATTGACTATGGCTACACCTTC. Protein sequence: CASSLDGGFIDYGYTF.

This clone came up once. The chain employs TRBV5-5 and TRBJ2-3; the D is unclear. CDR3 length: 13 residues. Germline CDR1 is SGHKS and CDR2 is YYEKEE (reference sequence). V was clipped by 4 bases and J by 3 bases, with 9 bases between them. The CDR3: CASSVHLTDTQYF. CDR3 sequence (DNA): TGTGCCAGCAGCGTTCATTTGACAGATACGCAGTATTTT.

This clone was seen only once. This chain uses TRBV7-3 with TRBJ2-3, with 13 bases fitting TRBD2. This CDR3 spans 17 amino acids. Germline CDR1 and CDR2: SGHTA and FQGTGA. The V segment lost 5 bases and the J segment 0 bases; nucleotides outside the gene matches: 5. The CDR3 nucleotides read TGTGCCAGCAGCACCAGGACTAGCGGGGGCAGCACAGATACGCAGTATTTT. Its protein product is CASSTRTSGGSTDTQYF. Variable domain in full (rest from reference TRBV7-3 and TRBJ2-3): GAGVSQTPSNKVTEKGKYVELRCDPISGHTALYWYRQSLGQGPEFLIYFQGTGAADDSGLPNDRFFAVRPEGSVSTLKIQRTERGDSAVYLCASSTRTSGGSTDTQYFGPGTRLTVL.

This CDR3 reads CASIYPTDAFTEAFF. CDR3 DNA: TGTGCCAGCATCTACCCGACAGATGCATTCACTGAAGCTTTCTTT. V is TRBV6-5 and J is TRBJ1-1, with D perhaps matching TRBD1 (5 bases). CDR1 and CDR2 from the germline V gene are MNHEY and SVGAGI. The CDR3 is 15 residues long. Trimming shortened V by 7 bases and J by 4 bases, and 19 bases separated the two germline ends.

This chain connects TRBV30 to TRBJ2-4, with D possibly matching TRBD1 (6 bases). With 4 bases removed from V and 9 bases from J, the gap between germline ends came to 13 bases. Germline V CDR1 and CDR2: GTSNPN, SVGIG (reference sequence). The CDR3 contains 12 residues. Written as DNA, the CDR3 is TGTGCCTGGAACACAGGGACGGGCATTCAGTACTTC. It is translated as CAWNTGTGIQYF. Full variable domain (outside the CDR3, taken from reference TRBV30 and TRBJ2-4): SQTIHQWPATLVQPVGSPLSLECTVEGTSNPNLYWYRQAAGRGLQLLFYSVGIGQISSEVPQNLSASRPQDRQFILSSKKLLLSDSGFYLCAWNTGTGIQYFGAGTRLSVL.

The CDR3 DNA sequence: TGTGCCAGCAGTGACTCGACTACCTACGAGCAGTACTTC. Protein product: CASSDSTTYEQYF. The chain links TRBV2 to TRBJ2-7, with a possible D match to TRBD2 (5 bases). Trimming stripped 3 bases from V and 2 bases from J, with 8 bases between. Germline-derived CDR1 and CDR2 are SNHLY and FYNNEI. The CDR3 spans 13 residues.

The rearrangement joins TRBV11-2 to TRBJ2-7; D is uncertain. V lost 5 bases and J lost 0, with 8 bases in between. From germline, CDR1 is SGHAT and CDR2 FQNNGV. The CDR3 totals 13 residues. The CDR3 region is CASSDWYSYEQYF. Written as DNA, the CDR3 is TGTGCCAGCAGCGACTGGTACTCCTACGAGCAGTACTTC.

The V call is TRBV7-9, the J call TRBJ2-1, with D possibly TRBD1 on 5 matching bases. The CDR3 totals 12 residues. Germline CDR1 and CDR2: SEHNR and FQNEAQ (reference sequence). Between the trimmed V and J ends, which lost 5 bases and 15 bases, there was a span of 17 bases. CDR3 loop: CASSPSEGAVFF. In nucleotides, the CDR3 is TGTGCCAGCAGCCCTTCAGAAGGGGCCGTGTTCTTC. Full variable domain (remainder filled in from reference TRBV7-9 and TRBJ2-1): DTGVSQNPRHKITKRGQNVTFRCDPISEHNRLYWYRQTLGQGPEFLTYFQNEAQLEKSRLLSDRFSAERPKGSFSTLEIQRTEQGDSAMYLCASSPSEGAVFFGPGTRLTVL.

CDR3 in DNA: TGTGCCAGCAGCTTACGTAGGGGGGACGATCGCAATCAGCCCCAGCATTTT. The encoded protein is CASSLRRGDDRNQPQHF. This sequence joins TRBV7-8 and TRBJ1-5; D is possibly TRBD1 (6 bases). CDR1 is SGHVS and CDR2 is FQNEAQ in the germline V gene. V lost 2 bases to trimming and J lost 2 bases, with 16 bases between them. The CDR3 consists of 17 residues.

The chain carries TRBV15 and TRBJ2-5; 8 bases agree with TRBD1. CDR1 and CDR2 from the germline V gene are LNHNV and YYDKDF (reference sequence). V shed 9 bases and J 5 bases; nucleotides not matched to a gene: 8. This CDR3 has 13 amino acids. The CDR3 here is CATNRGSGETQYF. The CDR3, as DNA: TGTGCCACAAACAGGGGGTCAGGGGAGACCCAGTACTTC.

The V call is TRBV7-9, the J call TRBJ1-1, with D perhaps matching TRBD1 (5 bases). V lost 1 base and J lost 1, with 10 bases in between. The CDR3 has 15 amino acids. Germline loops: CDR1 SEHNR, CDR2 FQNEAQ (reference sequence). The CDR3 loop is CASSLGGLTNTEAFF. The CDR3 nucleotides read TGTGCCAGCAGCTTAGGGGGGTTGACGAACACTGAAGCTTTCTTT.